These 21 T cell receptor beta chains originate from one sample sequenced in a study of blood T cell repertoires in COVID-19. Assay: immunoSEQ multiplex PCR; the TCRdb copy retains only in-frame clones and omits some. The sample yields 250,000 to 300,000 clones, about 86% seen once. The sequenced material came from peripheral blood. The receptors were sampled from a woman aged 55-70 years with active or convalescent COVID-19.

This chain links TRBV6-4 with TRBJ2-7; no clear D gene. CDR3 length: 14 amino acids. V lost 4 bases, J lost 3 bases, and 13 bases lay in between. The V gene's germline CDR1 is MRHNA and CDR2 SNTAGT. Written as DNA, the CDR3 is TGTGCCAGCAGTGCCGTGGAGATCAACTACGAGCAGTACTTC. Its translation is CASSAVEINYEQYF.

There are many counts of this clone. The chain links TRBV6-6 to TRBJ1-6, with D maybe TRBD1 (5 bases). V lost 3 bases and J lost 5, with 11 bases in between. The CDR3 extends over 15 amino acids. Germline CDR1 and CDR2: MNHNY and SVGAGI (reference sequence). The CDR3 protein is CASSYLTVNNSPLHF. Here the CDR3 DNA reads TGTGCCAGCAGTTATTTGACAGTCAATAATTCACCCCTCCACTTT.

CDR3 region: CASSSVGGREQFF. The CDR3 DNA reads as TGTGCCAGCAGCTCCGTGGGGGGTCGTGAGCAGTTCTTC. The J gene is TRBJ2-1, the V gene TRBV5-8, with D possibly matching TRBD2 (6 bases). Trimming removed 3 bases from V and 9 bases from J, with 13 bases in between. The CDR3 covers 13 residues. Germline lookup yields CDR1 SGHTS and CDR2 YDEGEE. Filled out from reference TRBV5-8 and TRBJ2-1, the complete variable domain reads EAGVTQSPTHLIKTRGQQATLRCSPISGHTSVYWYQQALGLGLQFLLWYDEGEERNRGNFPPRFSGRQFPNYSSELNVNALELEDSALYLCASSSVGGREQFFGPGTRLTVL.

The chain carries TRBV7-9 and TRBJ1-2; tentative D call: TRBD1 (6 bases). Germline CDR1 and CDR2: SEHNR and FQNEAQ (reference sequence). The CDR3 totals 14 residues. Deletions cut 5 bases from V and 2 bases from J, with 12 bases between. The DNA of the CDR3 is TGTGCCAGCAGCCCGACAACAGGGAACTATGGCTACACCTTC. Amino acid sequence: CASSPTTGNYGYTF.

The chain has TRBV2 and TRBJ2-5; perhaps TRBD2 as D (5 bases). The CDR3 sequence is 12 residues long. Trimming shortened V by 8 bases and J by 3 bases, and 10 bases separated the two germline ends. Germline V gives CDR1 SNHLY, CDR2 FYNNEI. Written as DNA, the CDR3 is TGTGCCAGCCGGGATTTAAAAGAGACCCAGTACTTC. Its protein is CASRDLKETQYF.

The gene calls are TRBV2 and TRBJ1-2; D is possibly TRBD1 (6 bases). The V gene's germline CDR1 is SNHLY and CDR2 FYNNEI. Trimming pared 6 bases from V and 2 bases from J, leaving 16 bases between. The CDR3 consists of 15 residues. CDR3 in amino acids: CASSIRGQWNYGYTF. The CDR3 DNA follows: TGTGCCAGCAGCATCAGAGGACAGTGGAACTATGGCTACACCTTC.

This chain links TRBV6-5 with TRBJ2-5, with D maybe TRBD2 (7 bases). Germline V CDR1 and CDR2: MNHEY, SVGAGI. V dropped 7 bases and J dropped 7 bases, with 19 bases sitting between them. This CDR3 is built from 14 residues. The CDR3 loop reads CASTDGGLRMTQYF. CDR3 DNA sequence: TGTGCCAGCACCGACGGGGGGCTTAGGATGACCCAGTACTTC.

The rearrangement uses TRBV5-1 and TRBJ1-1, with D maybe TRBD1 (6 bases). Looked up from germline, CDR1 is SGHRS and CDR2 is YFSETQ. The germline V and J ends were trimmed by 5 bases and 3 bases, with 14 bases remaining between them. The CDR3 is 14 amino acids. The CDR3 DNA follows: TGCGCCAGCAGTTCTGGGGGCGCGTACACTGAAGCTTTCTTT. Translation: CASSSGGAYTEAFF.

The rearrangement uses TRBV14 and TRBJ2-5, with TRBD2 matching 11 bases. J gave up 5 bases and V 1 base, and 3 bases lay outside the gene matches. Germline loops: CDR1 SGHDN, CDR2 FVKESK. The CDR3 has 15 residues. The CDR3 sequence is CASSQGPSGGETQYF. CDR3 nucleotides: TGTGCCAGCAGCCAAGGTCCTAGCGGGGGGGAGACCCAGTACTTC.

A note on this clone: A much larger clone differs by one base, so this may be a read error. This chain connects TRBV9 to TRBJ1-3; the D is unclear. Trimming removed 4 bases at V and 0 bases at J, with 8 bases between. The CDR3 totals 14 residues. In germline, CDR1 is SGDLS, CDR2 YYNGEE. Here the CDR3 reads CASSPRGSGNTIYF. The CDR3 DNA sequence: TGTGCCAGCAGCCCTCGAGGCTCTGGAAACACCATATATTTT.

This CDR3 reads CATNQYRIYGYTF. The CDR3 region has the DNA TGTGCCACCAATCAGTACAGAATCTATGGCTACACCTTC. J is TRBJ1-2 and V is TRBV24-1, with D uncertain. Trimming cost V 8 bases and J 4 bases, with 13 bases left between them. Germline CDR1 is KGHDR and CDR2 is SFDVKD. This CDR3 comprises 13 residues.

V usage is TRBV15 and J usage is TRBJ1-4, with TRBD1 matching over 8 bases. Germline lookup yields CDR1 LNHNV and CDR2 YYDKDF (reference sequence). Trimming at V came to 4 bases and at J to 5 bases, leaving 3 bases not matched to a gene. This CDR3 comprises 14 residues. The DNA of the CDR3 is TGTGCCACCAGCAACAGGGGGATGAATGAAAAACTGTTTTTT. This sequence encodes CATSNRGMNEKLFF. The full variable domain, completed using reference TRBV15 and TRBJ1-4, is DAMVIQNPRYQVTQFGKPVTLSCSQTLNHNVMYWYQQKSSQAPKLLFHYYDKDFNNEADTPDNFQSRRPNTSFCFLDIRSPGLGDTAMYLCATSNRGMNEKLFFGSGTQLSVL.

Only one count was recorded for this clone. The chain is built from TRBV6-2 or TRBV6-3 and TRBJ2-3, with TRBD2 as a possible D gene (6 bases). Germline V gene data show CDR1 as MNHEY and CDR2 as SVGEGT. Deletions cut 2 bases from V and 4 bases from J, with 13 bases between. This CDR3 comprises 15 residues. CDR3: CASSYQGGIADTQYF. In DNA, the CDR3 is TGTGCCAGCAGTTACCAGGGCGGGATCGCAGATACGCAGTATTTT.

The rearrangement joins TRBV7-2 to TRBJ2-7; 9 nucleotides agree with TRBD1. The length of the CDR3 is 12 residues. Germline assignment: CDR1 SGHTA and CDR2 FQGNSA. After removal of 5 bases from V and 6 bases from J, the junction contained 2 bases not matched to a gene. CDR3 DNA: TGTGCCAGCAGCCGGACAGGGGCCGAGCAGTACTTC. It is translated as CASSRTGAEQYF.

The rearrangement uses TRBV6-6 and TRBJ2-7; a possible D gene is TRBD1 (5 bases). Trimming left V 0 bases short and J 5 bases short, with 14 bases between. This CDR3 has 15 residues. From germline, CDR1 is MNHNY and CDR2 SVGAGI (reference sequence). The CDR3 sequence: CASSYSIGKGNEQYF. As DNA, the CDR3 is TGTGCCAGCAGTTACTCAATTGGGAAGGGGAACGAGCAGTACTTC.

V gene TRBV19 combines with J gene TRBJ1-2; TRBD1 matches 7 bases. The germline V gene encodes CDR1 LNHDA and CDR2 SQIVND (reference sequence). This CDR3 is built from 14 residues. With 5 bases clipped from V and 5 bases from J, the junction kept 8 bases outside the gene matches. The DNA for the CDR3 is TGTGCCAGTAGTGCTACGACAGGGTTGTATGGCTACACCTTC. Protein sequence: CASSATTGLYGYTF.

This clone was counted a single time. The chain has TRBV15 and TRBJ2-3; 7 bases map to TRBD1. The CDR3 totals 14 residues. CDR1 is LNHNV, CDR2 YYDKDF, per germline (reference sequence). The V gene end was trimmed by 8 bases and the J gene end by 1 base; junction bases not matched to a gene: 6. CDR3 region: CATQPQGGTDTQYF. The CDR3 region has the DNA TGTGCCACCCAGCCTCAGGGGGGCACAGATACGCAGTATTTT.

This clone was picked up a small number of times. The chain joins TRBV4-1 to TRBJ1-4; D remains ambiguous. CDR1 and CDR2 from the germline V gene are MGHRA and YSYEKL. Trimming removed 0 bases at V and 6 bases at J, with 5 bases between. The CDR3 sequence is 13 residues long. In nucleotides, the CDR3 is TGCGCCAGCAGCCAAGACGGAGATGAAAAACTGTTTTTT. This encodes CASSQDGDEKLFF.

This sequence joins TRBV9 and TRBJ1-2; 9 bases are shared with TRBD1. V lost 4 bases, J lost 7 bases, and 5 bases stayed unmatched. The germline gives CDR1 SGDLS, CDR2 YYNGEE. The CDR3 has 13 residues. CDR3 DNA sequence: TGTGCCAGCAGCCTTACAGGGGGCCTTGGCTACACCTTC. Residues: CASSLTGGLGYTF.

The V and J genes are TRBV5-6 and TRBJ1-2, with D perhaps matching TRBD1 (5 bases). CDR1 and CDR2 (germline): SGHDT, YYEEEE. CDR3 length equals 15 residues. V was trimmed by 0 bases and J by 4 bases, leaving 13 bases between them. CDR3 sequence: CASSLGGRGLYGYTF. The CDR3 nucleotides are TGTGCCAGCAGCTTGGGAGGAAGGGGTCTCTATGGCTACACCTTC.

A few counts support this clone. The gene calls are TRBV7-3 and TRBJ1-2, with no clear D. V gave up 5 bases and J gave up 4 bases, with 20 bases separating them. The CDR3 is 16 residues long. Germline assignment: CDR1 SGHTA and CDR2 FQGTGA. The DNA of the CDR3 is TGTGCCAGCAGCCCCTGGGGTGGGTCGGAGGTCTATGGCTACACCTTC. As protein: CASSPWGGSEVYGYTF.